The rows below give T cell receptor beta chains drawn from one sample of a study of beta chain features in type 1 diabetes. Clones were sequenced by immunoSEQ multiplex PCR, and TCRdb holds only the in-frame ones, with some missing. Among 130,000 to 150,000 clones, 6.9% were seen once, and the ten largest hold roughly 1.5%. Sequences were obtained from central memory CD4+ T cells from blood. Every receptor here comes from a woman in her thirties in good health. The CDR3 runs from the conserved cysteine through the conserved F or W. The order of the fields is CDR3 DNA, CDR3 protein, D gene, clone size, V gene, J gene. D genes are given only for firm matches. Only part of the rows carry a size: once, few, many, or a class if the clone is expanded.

cdr3_nt: TGTGCCAGCAGCTTTACAGGGGGTAGCAATCAGCCCCAGCATTTT
cdr3_aa: CASSFTGGSNQPQHF
d_call: TRBD1
clone_size: -
v_call: TRBV7-2
j_call: TRBJ1-5

cdr3_nt: TGCGCCAGCAGCCTCCAAACGACAGGCCTTGAAGCTTTCTTT
cdr3_aa: CASSLQTTGLEAFF
d_call: -
clone_size: once
v_call: TRBV4-1
j_call: TRBJ1-1

cdr3_nt: TGTGCCAGCAGCGCCACAGGGGGCTCGGGTGAGCAGTTCTTC
cdr3_aa: CASSATGGSGEQFF
d_call: TRBD1
clone_size: -
v_call: TRBV27
j_call: TRBJ2-1

cdr3_nt: TGCGCCAGCAGCATTGGACTAGCGACCCATGAGCAGTTCTTC
cdr3_aa: CASSIGLATHEQFF
d_call: TRBD2
clone_size: -
v_call: TRBV5-1
j_call: TRBJ2-1

cdr3_nt: TGCGCCAGCAGCTCACGGCAGGCGGGAGAGGCCTACGAGCAGTACTTC
cdr3_aa: CASSSRQAGEAYEQYF
d_call: TRBD2
clone_size: few
v_call: TRBV5-1
j_call: TRBJ2-7

cdr3_nt: TGTGCCAGCAGCTGGGACAGCTCTGGAAACACCATATATTTT
cdr3_aa: CASSWDSSGNTIYF
d_call: TRBD1
clone_size: many
v_call: TRBV7-2
j_call: TRBJ1-3

cdr3_nt: TGCGCCAGCAGCCAAGCATTCCAGTCCGCCTACGAGCAGTACTTC
cdr3_aa: CASSQAFQSAYEQYF
d_call: -
clone_size: few
v_call: TRBV4-3
j_call: TRBJ2-7

cdr3_nt: TGTGCCAGCAGCCCGAGCTCTAGTACGGACGAGCAGTACTTC
cdr3_aa: CASSPSSSTDEQYF
d_call: -
clone_size: many
v_call: TRBV4-2
j_call: TRBJ2-7

cdr3_nt: TGTGCCAGCAGCTTCAGGGCTAGTCCCTACAATGAGCAGTTCTTC
cdr3_aa: CASSFRASPYNEQFF
d_call: -
clone_size: -
v_call: TRBV5-5
j_call: TRBJ2-1

cdr3_nt: TGTGCCAGCAGCCAAGTTGCCGGGACACTTAGTGGGCAGTACTTC
cdr3_aa: CASSQVAGTLSGQYF
d_call: -
clone_size: -
v_call: TRBV4-2
j_call: TRBJ2-7

cdr3_nt: TGTGCCAGCAGTGATGAGACAAGAGGCTACACCTTC
cdr3_aa: CASSDETRGYTF
d_call: -
clone_size: few
v_call: TRBV25-1
j_call: TRBJ1-2

cdr3_nt: TGTGCCAGCAGCTTAGAGGGGAGCTCTGGGGCCAACGTCCTGACTTTC
cdr3_aa: CASSLEGSSGANVLTF
d_call: -
clone_size: -
v_call: TRBV11-2
j_call: TRBJ2-6

cdr3_nt: TGTGCCAGCAGTTACTCTGGGACTAGCGGCCAAGAGACCCAGTACTTC
cdr3_aa: CASSYSGTSGQETQYF
d_call: TRBD2
clone_size: -
v_call: TRBV6-5
j_call: TRBJ2-5

cdr3_nt: TGCAGCGTTGGGGCGGGGACTTACAATGAGCAGTTCTTC
cdr3_aa: CSVGAGTYNEQFF
d_call: -
clone_size: -
v_call: TRBV29-1
j_call: TRBJ2-1

cdr3_nt: TGTGCCAGCACCCAAAACGGAGCCGACACTGAAGCTTTCTTT
cdr3_aa: CASTQNGADTEAFF
d_call: -
clone_size: few
v_call: TRBV27
j_call: TRBJ1-1

cdr3_nt: TGTGCCAGCAGCTGGTGGACAGCCGACGAGCAGTACTTC
cdr3_aa: CASSWWTADEQYF
d_call: -
clone_size: many
v_call: TRBV7-9
j_call: TRBJ2-7

cdr3_nt: TGTGCCAGCACCTGGGACTTACGAGCCTACGAGCAGTACTTC
cdr3_aa: CASTWDLRAYEQYF
d_call: -
clone_size: few
v_call: TRBV6-6
j_call: TRBJ2-7

cdr3_nt: TGTGCCAGCAGCAAATGTGACCCCCTAGCGGGAGGGCCACTGTACAATGAGCAGTTCTTC
cdr3_aa: CASSKCDPLAGGPLYNEQFF
d_call: -
clone_size: few
v_call: TRBV21-1
j_call: TRBJ2-1

cdr3_nt: TGTGCCAGCAGTGAAGCTCAGGGGGCTGATGGCGAGCAGTACTTC
cdr3_aa: CASSEAQGADGEQYF
d_call: TRBD1
clone_size: few
v_call: TRBV2
j_call: TRBJ2-7

cdr3_nt: TGTGCCTGGGGAGACAGGGTCAATCAGCCCCAGCATTTT
cdr3_aa: CAWGDRVNQPQHF
d_call: TRBD1
clone_size: -
v_call: TRBV7-8
j_call: TRBJ1-5

cdr3_nt: TGTGCCAGCAGCCAAGGCCAGCGCGAAGAGACCCAGTACTTC
cdr3_aa: CASSQGQREETQYF
d_call: -
clone_size: many
v_call: TRBV4-2
j_call: TRBJ2-5

cdr3_nt: TGTGCCACCAGCAGAGATACAGGACGCCGTGGGGGGAGGGGCTACACCTTC
cdr3_aa: CATSRDTGRRGGRGYTF
d_call: -
clone_size: few
v_call: TRBV15
j_call: TRBJ1-2

cdr3_nt: TGTGCCAGCAGTTTAACAGGGGGCGGAAATACGCAGTATTTT
cdr3_aa: CASSLTGGGNTQYF
d_call: TRBD1
clone_size: few
v_call: TRBV28
j_call: TRBJ2-3

cdr3_nt: TGCGCCAGCAGCCAAGGGCTTGAGAACACTGAAGCTTTCTTT
cdr3_aa: CASSQGLENTEAFF
d_call: -
clone_size: few
v_call: TRBV4-3
j_call: TRBJ1-1

cdr3_nt: TGTGCCAGCAGCCCGGGGACTCTAGATGGCTACACCTTC
cdr3_aa: CASSPGTLDGYTF
d_call: -
clone_size: -
v_call: TRBV5-4
j_call: TRBJ1-2

cdr3_nt: TGTGCCAGCAGCCTAGACCCCCTGAGCGAGCAGTACTTC
cdr3_aa: CASSLDPLSEQYF
d_call: -
clone_size: many
v_call: TRBV7-9
j_call: TRBJ2-7

cdr3_nt: TGTGCCAGCTCACCAAGTCGTACTAGCGCCAATGAGCAGTTCTTC
cdr3_aa: CASSPSRTSANEQFF
d_call: TRBD2
clone_size: few
v_call: TRBV18
j_call: TRBJ2-1

cdr3_nt: TGCGCCAGCAGCTTGGATCCAGGGGGAAACTATGGCTACACCTTC
cdr3_aa: CASSLDPGGNYGYTF
d_call: TRBD1
clone_size: many
v_call: TRBV5-1
j_call: TRBJ1-2

cdr3_nt: TGCAGCGCTACTTACCGGGGTGGGTATGGCTACACCTTC
cdr3_aa: CSATYRGGYGYTF
d_call: -
clone_size: -
v_call: TRBV29-1
j_call: TRBJ1-2

cdr3_nt: TGTGCCAGTAGTATTTGGGGCAGCAATCAGCCCCAGCATTTT
cdr3_aa: CASSIWGSNQPQHF
d_call: -
clone_size: -
v_call: TRBV19
j_call: TRBJ1-5

cdr3_nt: TGTGCCAGCTCACACACTAGCGGGAGGTTAAACATTCAGTACTTC
cdr3_aa: CASSHTSGRLNIQYF
d_call: TRBD2
clone_size: many
v_call: TRBV18
j_call: TRBJ2-4

cdr3_nt: TGTGCCAGCAGCGACCAACTAGCGGCCGTCACAGATACGCAGTATTTT
cdr3_aa: CASSDQLAAVTDTQYF
d_call: TRBD2
clone_size: -
v_call: TRBV9
j_call: TRBJ2-3

cdr3_nt: TGCGCCAGCGAGCGGGAGGGCCGTTCTGGGGCCAACGTCCTGACTTTC
cdr3_aa: CASEREGRSGANVLTF
d_call: TRBD2
clone_size: -
v_call: TRBV5-1
j_call: TRBJ2-6

cdr3_nt: TGTGCCAGCAGCTTACTCCGGGACAGGACCAACAATGAGCAGTTCTTC
cdr3_aa: CASSLLRDRTNNEQFF
d_call: TRBD1
clone_size: few
v_call: TRBV11-1
j_call: TRBJ2-1

cdr3_nt: TGTGCCAGCAGCCCTGGACTAGCGGGAGAGACCCAGTACTTC
cdr3_aa: CASSPGLAGETQYF
d_call: TRBD2
clone_size: few
v_call: TRBV11-3
j_call: TRBJ2-5

cdr3_nt: TGTGCCAGCTCACCGATGCAGGGGAGTTCCGAGCAGTACTTC
cdr3_aa: CASSPMQGSSEQYF
d_call: -
clone_size: few
v_call: TRBV18
j_call: TRBJ2-7

cdr3_nt: TGTGCCAGCAGCAAAGGTAGTAGCGGGAGGCCTCCCAGCTACGAGCAGTACTTC
cdr3_aa: CASSKGSSGRPPSYEQYF
d_call: -
clone_size: -
v_call: TRBV21-1
j_call: TRBJ2-7

cdr3_nt: TGTGCCAGCAGCCTGGACTTTCAAGAGACCCAGTACTTC
cdr3_aa: CASSLDFQETQYF
d_call: -
clone_size: few
v_call: TRBV28
j_call: TRBJ2-5

cdr3_nt: TGCGCCAGCAGCCACCTCGAATTGAGTGAGCAGTTCTTC
cdr3_aa: CASSHLELSEQFF
d_call: -
clone_size: few
v_call: TRBV4-3
j_call: TRBJ2-1

cdr3_nt: TGCGCCAGCAGCCAAGAGTTTAGCGGGGGCTACTACGAGCAGTACTTC
cdr3_aa: CASSQEFSGGYYEQYF
d_call: TRBD2
clone_size: few
v_call: TRBV4-3
j_call: TRBJ2-7

cdr3_nt: TGCGCCAGCAGCCAACGACTCGGGAGGGAGGCCTACGAGCAGTACTTC
cdr3_aa: CASSQRLGREAYEQYF
d_call: TRBD2
clone_size: -
v_call: TRBV4-1
j_call: TRBJ2-7

cdr3_nt: TGCAGTGCTAGGGGATGGACAGGGACGTACTTC
cdr3_aa: CSARGWTGTYF
d_call: TRBD1
clone_size: -
v_call: TRBV20-1
j_call: TRBJ2-7

cdr3_nt: TGTGCCTGGTCCAACCCGGGACAGGGGCACTATGGCTACACCTTC
cdr3_aa: CAWSNPGQGHYGYTF
d_call: TRBD1
clone_size: many
v_call: TRBV30
j_call: TRBJ1-2

cdr3_nt: TGTGCCAGCAGTGAAGCTAGCGGGAGTAAAGAGACCCAGTACTTC
cdr3_aa: CASSEASGSKETQYF
d_call: TRBD2
clone_size: -
v_call: TRBV2
j_call: TRBJ2-5

cdr3_nt: TGTGCCAGCAGCGTAAGCACGGCGGGCGACGAGCAGTACTTC
cdr3_aa: CASSVSTAGDEQYF
d_call: -
clone_size: -
v_call: TRBV9
j_call: TRBJ2-7

cdr3_nt: TGTGCCAGTAGTATAAGCGGGAGGCGGACAGATACGCAGTATTTT
cdr3_aa: CASSISGRRTDTQYF
d_call: TRBD2
clone_size: -
v_call: TRBV19
j_call: TRBJ2-3

cdr3_nt: TGTGCCATCAGTCCCCGGGACAGGGCGGCCTACGAGCAGTACTTC
cdr3_aa: CAISPRDRAAYEQYF
d_call: TRBD1
clone_size: many
v_call: TRBV30
j_call: TRBJ2-7

cdr3_nt: TGTGCCAGCAGCCAAGACAGGAACTTGGGCGAGCAGTACTTC
cdr3_aa: CASSQDRNLGEQYF
d_call: -
clone_size: -
v_call: TRBV4-2
j_call: TRBJ2-7

cdr3_nt: TGTGCCAGCACCGTGCCACAGAGTGGGACCCAGTACTTC
cdr3_aa: CASTVPQSGTQYF
d_call: -
clone_size: few
v_call: TRBV28
j_call: TRBJ2-5

cdr3_nt: TGTGCCAGCAGCCAAGGACTAGCGGGAGCCGAGGCCTACGAGCAGTACTTC
cdr3_aa: CASSQGLAGAEAYEQYF
d_call: TRBD2
clone_size: few
v_call: TRBV4-2
j_call: TRBJ2-7

cdr3_nt: TGTGCCAGCAGCCCCACGGGACAGGGAAAAAGGACTAGCGGGAGTATCGAGCAGTACTTC
cdr3_aa: CASSPTGQGKRTSGSIEQYF
d_call: TRBD2
clone_size: few
v_call: TRBV7-3
j_call: TRBJ2-7

cdr3_nt: TGTGCCAGCAGTTCGTCCCAGGTTACAGATACGCAGTATTTT
cdr3_aa: CASSSSQVTDTQYF
d_call: -
clone_size: few
v_call: TRBV6-6
j_call: TRBJ2-3

cdr3_nt: TGCAGCGTTGAAGATCGGGACAGGGTGGATTTT
cdr3_aa: CSVEDRDRVDF
d_call: TRBD1
clone_size: many
v_call: TRBV29-1
j_call: TRBJ2-3

cdr3_nt: TGTGCCAGCTCACCATACAGGACAGGGGGCTACGAGCAGTACTTC
cdr3_aa: CASSPYRTGGYEQYF
d_call: TRBD1
clone_size: few
v_call: TRBV18
j_call: TRBJ2-7

cdr3_nt: TGTGCCAGCAGTTTCTACGAAAGGGGGGGGCTGGAGACCCAGTACTTC
cdr3_aa: CASSFYERGGLETQYF
d_call: -
clone_size: -
v_call: TRBV27
j_call: TRBJ2-5

cdr3_nt: TGCGCCAGCAGCCCGGGACAGACCCGGGCGGAGCAGTACTTC
cdr3_aa: CASSPGQTRAEQYF
d_call: TRBD1
clone_size: few
v_call: TRBV5-1
j_call: TRBJ2-7

cdr3_nt: TGTGCCAGCGGTTGGACTAGCGGGATCTACGAGCAGTACTTC
cdr3_aa: CASGWTSGIYEQYF
d_call: TRBD2
clone_size: -
v_call: TRBV7-2
j_call: TRBJ2-7